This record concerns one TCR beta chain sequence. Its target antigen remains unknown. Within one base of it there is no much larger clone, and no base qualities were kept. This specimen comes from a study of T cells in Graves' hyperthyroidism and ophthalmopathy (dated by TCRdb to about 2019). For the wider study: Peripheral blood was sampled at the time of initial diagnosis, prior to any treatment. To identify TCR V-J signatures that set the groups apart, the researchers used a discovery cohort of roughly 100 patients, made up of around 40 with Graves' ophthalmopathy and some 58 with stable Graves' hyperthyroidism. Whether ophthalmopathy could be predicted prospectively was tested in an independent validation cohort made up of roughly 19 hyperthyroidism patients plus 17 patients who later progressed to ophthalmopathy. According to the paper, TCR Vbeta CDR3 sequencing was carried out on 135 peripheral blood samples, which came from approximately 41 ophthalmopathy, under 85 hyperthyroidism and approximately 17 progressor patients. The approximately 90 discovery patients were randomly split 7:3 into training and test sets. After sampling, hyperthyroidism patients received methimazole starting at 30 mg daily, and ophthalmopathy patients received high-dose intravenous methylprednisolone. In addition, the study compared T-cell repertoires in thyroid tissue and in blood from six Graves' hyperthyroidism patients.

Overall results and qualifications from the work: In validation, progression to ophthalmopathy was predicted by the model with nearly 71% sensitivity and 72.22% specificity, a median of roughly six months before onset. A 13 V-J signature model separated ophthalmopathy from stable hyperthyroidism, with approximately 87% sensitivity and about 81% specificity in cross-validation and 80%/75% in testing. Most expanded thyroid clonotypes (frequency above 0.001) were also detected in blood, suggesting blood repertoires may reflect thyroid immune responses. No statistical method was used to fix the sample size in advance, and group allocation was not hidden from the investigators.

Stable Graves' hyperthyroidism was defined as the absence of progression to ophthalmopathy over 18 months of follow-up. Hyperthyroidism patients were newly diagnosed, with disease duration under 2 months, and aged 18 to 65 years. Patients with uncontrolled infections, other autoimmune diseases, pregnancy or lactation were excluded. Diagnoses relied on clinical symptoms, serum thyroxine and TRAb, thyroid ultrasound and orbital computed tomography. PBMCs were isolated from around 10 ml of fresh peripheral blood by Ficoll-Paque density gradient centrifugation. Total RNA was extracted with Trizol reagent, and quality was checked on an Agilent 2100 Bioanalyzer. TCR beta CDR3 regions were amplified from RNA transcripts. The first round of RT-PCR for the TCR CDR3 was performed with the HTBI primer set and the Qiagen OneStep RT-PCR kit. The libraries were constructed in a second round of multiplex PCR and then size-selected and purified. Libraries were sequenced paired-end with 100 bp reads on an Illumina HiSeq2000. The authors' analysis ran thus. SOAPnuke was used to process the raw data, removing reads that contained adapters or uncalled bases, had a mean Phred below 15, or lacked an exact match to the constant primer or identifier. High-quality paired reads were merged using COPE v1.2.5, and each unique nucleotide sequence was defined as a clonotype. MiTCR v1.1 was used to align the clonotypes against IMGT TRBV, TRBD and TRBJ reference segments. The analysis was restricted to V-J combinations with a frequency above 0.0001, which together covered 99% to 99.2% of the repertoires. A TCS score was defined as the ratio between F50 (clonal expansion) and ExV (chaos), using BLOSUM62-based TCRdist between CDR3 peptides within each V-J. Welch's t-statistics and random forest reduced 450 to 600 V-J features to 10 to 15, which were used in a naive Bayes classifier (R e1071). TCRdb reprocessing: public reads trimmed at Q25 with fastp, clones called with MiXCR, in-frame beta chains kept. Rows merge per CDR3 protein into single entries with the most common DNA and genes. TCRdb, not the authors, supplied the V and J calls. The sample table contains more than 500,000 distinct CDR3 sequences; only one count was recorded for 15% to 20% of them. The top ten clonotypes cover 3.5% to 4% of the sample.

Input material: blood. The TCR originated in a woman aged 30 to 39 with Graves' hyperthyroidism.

The CDR3 in this case is CASSFEGAWGSPLHF. The bases read TGTGCCAGCAGTTTTGAGGGGGCATGGGGTTCACCCCTCCACTTT. The chain couples TRBV27 to TRBJ1-6; 7 bases in the middle match TRBD1. After removal of 3 bases from V and 9 bases from J, the junction retains 8 bases not matched to a gene. CDR1 MNHEY and CDR2 SMNVEV were looked up in the germline V gene (reference sequence). Including cysteine and phenylalanine, the CDR3 has 15 amino acids. Of the read, only the CDR3 DNA is kept; its 45 bases are in frame from base 1.